Shown below are 12 T cell receptor beta chains from a single sample sequenced in a study of blood T cell repertoires in COVID-19. Sequenced by immunoSEQ multiplex PCR; TCRdb stores in-frame clones only, minus some. The sample holds 200,000 to 250,000 clones, 70% to 90% seen once. The specimen sequenced was peripheral blood. Receptor source: a man aged 18 to 30 with active or convalescent COVID-19.

The chain joins TRBV29-1 to TRBJ1-1, with D possibly TRBD1 on 5 matching bases. With 6 bases removed from V and 11 bases from J, the gap between germline ends came to 25 bases. This CDR3 is built from 14 residues. Germline CDR1 reads SQVTM; CDR2 reads ANQGSEA. CDR3 residues: CSVDKDNLGGGAFF. The CDR3 DNA follows: TGCAGCGTCGATAAGGACAATCTAGGCGGAGGGGCTTTCTTT.

This chain joins TRBV2 and TRBJ2-7, with D unclear. Germline CDR1 reads SNHLY; CDR2 reads FYNNEI. The V end lost 0 bases, the J end lost 0 bases, and 6 bases lay between the germline ends. The CDR3 length is 14 residues. The CDR3: CASSEAPVSYEQYF. The CDR3 DNA is TGTGCCAGCAGTGAAGCGCCGGTCTCCTACGAGCAGTACTTC.

The rearrangement links TRBV2 to TRBJ2-7; D might be TRBD2 (5 bases). Germline loops: CDR1 SNHLY, CDR2 FYNNEI. This CDR3 comprises 12 residues. V was shortened by 4 bases and J by 5 bases, with 9 bases between the two germline ends. In DNA, the CDR3 is TGTGCCAGCAGTGGGGGAGTCCACGAGCAGTACTTC. This codes for CASSGGVHEQYF.

This clone was recorded once. CDR3 residues: CASSPFPGAEAFF. DNA for the CDR3: TGTGCCAGCAGCCCATTCCCGGGGGCTGAAGCTTTCTTT. This chain links TRBV14 with TRBJ1-1; a weak D match, TRBD1 (5 bases). Trimming took off 4 bases at V and 6 bases at J, with 12 bases between the two ends. The CDR3 has 13 residues. Looked up from germline, CDR1 is SGHDN and CDR2 is FVKESK.

This chain connects TRBV6-4 to TRBJ2-1, with 9 bases that match TRBD2. The CDR3 is 19 residues long. Germline-derived CDR1 and CDR2 are MRHNA and SNTAGT. The V and J ends lost 7 bases and 1 base, in that order; junction bases with no gene match: 17. The CDR3 here is CASTTWGRLAGGSYNEQFF. CDR3 sequence (DNA): TGTGCCAGCACCACATGGGGGAGGCTGGCGGGAGGGTCCTACAATGAGCAGTTCTTC.

The gene calls are TRBV5-1 and TRBJ2-1, with D possibly matching TRBD1 (6 bases). Germline V gene data show CDR1 as SGHRS and CDR2 as YFSETQ. The length of the CDR3 is 14 residues. Trimming pared 0 bases from V and 14 bases from J, leaving 18 bases between. The CDR3 protein is CASSLGGQFPTEFF. The CDR3 DNA sequence: TGCGCCAGCAGCTTGGGGGGGCAGTTCCCCACAGAGTTCTTC.

The count of this clone is one. The genes are TRBV19 and TRBJ1-5; D gene unclear. Per the germline V gene, CDR1 is LNHDA and CDR2 is SQIVND (reference sequence). Between the trimmed V and J ends, which lost 3 bases and 4 bases, there was a span of 7 bases. The CDR3 consists of 13 residues. The CDR3, as DNA: TGTGCCAGTAGTATTGAGAGAAATCAGCCCCAGCATTTT. It encodes CASSIERNQPQHF.

This chain connects TRBV6-2 or TRBV6-3 to TRBJ1-2; D is unclear. The ends were cut back, 5 bases at V and 3 bases at J, with 16 bases in the middle. Germline CDR1 and CDR2: MNHEY and SVGEGT. The length of the CDR3 is 15 residues. This CDR3 reads CASSKPGELDYGYTF. The CDR3 bases are TGTGCCAGCAGTAAACCCGGGGAACTAGACTATGGCTACACCTTC.

This clone was picked up one time. J is TRBJ2-3 and V is TRBV19, with TRBD2 identical over 7 bases. Trimming took 7 bases from V and 1 from J; bases not matched to a gene: 2. The CDR3 spans 13 residues. Germline V gene data show CDR1 as LNHDA and CDR2 as SQIVND (reference sequence). CDR3 in amino acids: CASNLAGTDTQYF. The DNA for the CDR3 is TGTGCCAGTAATCTAGCGGGCACAGATACGCAGTATTTT.

The chain joins TRBV3-1 (or the pseudogene TRBV3-2) to TRBJ2-4; 7 bases fit TRBD1. This CDR3 spans 18 amino acids. J lost 0 bases, V lost 4 bases, and 12 bases had no gene match. Germline values: CDR1 LGHDT, CDR2 YNNKEL (reference sequence). CDR3 sequence reads: CASSPAPGQLIAKNIQYF. The CDR3 nucleotides read TGTGCCAGCAGCCCGGCTCCGGGACAGCTCATAGCCAAAAACATTCAGTACTTC.

CDR3 bases: TGTGCCAGCTCATTACAGGGCTTGGGGGAAAAACTGTTTTTT. It encodes CASSLQGLGEKLFF. V and J are TRBV18 and TRBJ1-4; a possible D gene is TRBD1 (6 bases). Trimming shortened V by 5 bases and J by 8 bases, and 15 bases separated the two germline ends. This CDR3 comprises 14 residues. Per the germline V gene, CDR1 is KGHSH and CDR2 is LQKENI.

V and J are TRBV19 and TRBJ2-7; 11 positions agree with TRBD2. V lost 5 bases to trimming and J lost 1 base; unmatched junction nucleotides: 4. The germline V gene has CDR1 LNHDA and CDR2 SQIVND (reference sequence). The CDR3 contains 15 residues. The CDR3, as DNA: TGTGCCAGTAGTTTCAGACTAGCGGGGTCCTACGAGCAGTACTTC. It encodes CASSFRLAGSYEQYF.